This T cell receptor beta chain was captured by sequencing in a study of tumor-infiltrating lymphocytes in primary liver carcinoma. Study-level findings and limits: Tumors had a top-250-clone fraction that was significantly higher than blood (p = 0.039).

The CDR3 loop spans 15 amino acids. Germline V gene lookup returns CDR1 MNHNS and CDR2 SASEGT. From roughly 500 ng total RNA, TCR beta cDNA was generated with a primer in the constant region. Researchers made the TCR beta libraries by running three nested multiplex PCR rounds with slightly modified ARM-PCR. Amplification in the first two PCR rounds was performed using TRBV1-TRBV30 forward primers and a C-beta reverse primer for approximately 10 cycles each. TCRdb reprocessed the multiplex PCR reads via MiXCR and lists one record per CDR3 protein. The sample yields 47,000 or so distinct CDR3 sequences, 60% to 75% seen once. Co-extraction of RNA and DNA was performed on about 19-32 mg of unsorted bulk tissue. With respect to this clonotype: Its specificity is unknown. Relative to the germline gene, one junction end is altered; a read error may explain this.

V usage is TRBV6-1 and J usage is TRBJ1-2; 7 positions agree with TRBD1. This clonotype was sampled from a man aged 40-49 years with primary liver carcinoma and hepatitis B virus infection. The source material was liver tumor tissue from sampling region 3. Subset given: tumor region T3, left-lateral pole. The CDR3 DNA is TGTGTCAGCGGCATGGCAGGGGGTATTGACTATGGCTACACCTTC. It encodes CVSGMAGGIDYGYTF.